This T cell receptor (beta chain) derives from a study of cytomegalovirus exposure and HLA in healthy donors. Study-wide points: TCR beta V segments were, for the most part, productive about 87% or about 30% of the time in an earlier analysis. After further analysis at a later stage, under 20,000 TCR beta sequences were associated with HLA alleles at 0.05 false discovery rate.

CDR1 is MGHRA and CDR2 is YSYEKL in the germline V gene. The CDR3 loop spans 15 amino acids. V shed 0 bases, J shed 7 bases, and the junction held 6 bases outside the gene matches. Worth noting for this clone: The antigen is not known.

PCR employed 60 Vbeta and 13 Jbeta primers. Libraries were prepared by immunoSEQ multiplex PCR; TCRdb keeps only in-frame clonotypes and omits some of them. The data show 60,000 to 70,000 clones, around 85% seen once. Sequenced: PBMCs. The chain recombines TRBV4-1 with TRBJ1-5; the match to TRBD1 covers 7 bases. This clonotype was obtained from a woman under 40 in good health and CMV-seronegative. The DNA of the CDR3 is TGCGCCAGCAGCCAAGATCCAACAGGGGCCCAGCCCCAGCATTTT. It codes for CASSQDPTGAQPQHF.